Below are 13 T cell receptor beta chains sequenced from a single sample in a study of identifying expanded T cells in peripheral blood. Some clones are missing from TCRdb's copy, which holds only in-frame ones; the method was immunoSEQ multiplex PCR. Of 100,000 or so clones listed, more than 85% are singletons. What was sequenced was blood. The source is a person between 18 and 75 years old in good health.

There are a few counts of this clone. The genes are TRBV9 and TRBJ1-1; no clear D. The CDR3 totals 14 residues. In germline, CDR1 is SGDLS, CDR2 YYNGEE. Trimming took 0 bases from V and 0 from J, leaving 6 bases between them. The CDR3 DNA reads TGTGCCAGCAGCGTAGCATCGATGAACACTGAAGCTTTCTTT. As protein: CASSVASMNTEAFF.

CDR3 DNA: TGTGGTACGACAGGGAACGCCCTTTCCACAGATACGCAGTATTTT. It is translated as CGTTGNALSTDTQYF. The chain recombines TRBV2 with TRBJ2-3; 7 bases are shared with TRBD1. The V gene's germline CDR1 is SNHLY and CDR2 FYNNEI. The CDR3 sequence is 15 residues long.

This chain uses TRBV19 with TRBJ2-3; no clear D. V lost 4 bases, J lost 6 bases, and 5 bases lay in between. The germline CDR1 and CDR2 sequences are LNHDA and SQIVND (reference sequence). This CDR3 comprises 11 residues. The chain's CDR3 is CASSTTDTQYF. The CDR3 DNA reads TGTGCCAGTAGTACGACGGATACGCAGTATTTT.

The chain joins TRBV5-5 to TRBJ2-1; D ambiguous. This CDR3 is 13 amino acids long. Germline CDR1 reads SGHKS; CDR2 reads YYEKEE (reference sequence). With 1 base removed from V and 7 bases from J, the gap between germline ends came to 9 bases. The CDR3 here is CASSLFRSNEQFF. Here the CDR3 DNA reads TGTGCCAGCAGCTTGTTTCGTTCGAATGAGCAGTTCTTC.

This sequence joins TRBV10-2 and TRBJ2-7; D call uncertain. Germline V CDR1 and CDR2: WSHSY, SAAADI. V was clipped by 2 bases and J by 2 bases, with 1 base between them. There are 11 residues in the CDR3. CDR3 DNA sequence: TGCGCCAGCAGTGAGCCCTACGAGCAGTACTTC. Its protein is CASSEPYEQYF.

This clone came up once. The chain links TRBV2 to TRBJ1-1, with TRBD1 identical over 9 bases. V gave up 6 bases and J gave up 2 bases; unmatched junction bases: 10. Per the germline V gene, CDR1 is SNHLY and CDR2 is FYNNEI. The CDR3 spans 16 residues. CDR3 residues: CASSQLKDRGNTEAFF. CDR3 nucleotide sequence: TGTGCCAGCAGCCAGCTGAAGGACAGGGGCAACACTGAAGCTTTCTTT.

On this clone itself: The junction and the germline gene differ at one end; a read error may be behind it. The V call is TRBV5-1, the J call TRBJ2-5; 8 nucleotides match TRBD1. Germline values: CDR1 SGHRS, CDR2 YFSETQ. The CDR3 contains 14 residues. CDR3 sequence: CASSLGQEGETQYF. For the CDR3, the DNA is TGCGCCAGCAGTTTGGGACAGGAGGGAGAGACCCAGTACTTC.

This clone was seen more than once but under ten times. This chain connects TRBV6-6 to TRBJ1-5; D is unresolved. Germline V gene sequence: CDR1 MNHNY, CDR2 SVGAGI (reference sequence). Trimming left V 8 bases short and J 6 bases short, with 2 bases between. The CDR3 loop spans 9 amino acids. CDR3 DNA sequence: TGTGCCAGCGGTCAGCCCCAGCATTTT. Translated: CASGQPQHF.

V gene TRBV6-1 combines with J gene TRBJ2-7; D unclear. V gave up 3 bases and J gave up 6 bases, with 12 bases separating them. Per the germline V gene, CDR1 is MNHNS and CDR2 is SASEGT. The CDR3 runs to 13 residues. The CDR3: CASSDFYVGEQYF. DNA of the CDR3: TGTGCCAGCAGTGACTTCTATGTTGGCGAGCAGTACTTC.

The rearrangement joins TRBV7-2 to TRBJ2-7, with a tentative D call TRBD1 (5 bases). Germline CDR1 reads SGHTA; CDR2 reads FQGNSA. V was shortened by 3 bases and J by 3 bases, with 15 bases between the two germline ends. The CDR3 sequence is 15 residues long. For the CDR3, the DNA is TGTGCCAGCAGCTTTTCGGCAGGGCCTATCTACGAGCAGTACTTC. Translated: CASSFSAGPIYEQYF.

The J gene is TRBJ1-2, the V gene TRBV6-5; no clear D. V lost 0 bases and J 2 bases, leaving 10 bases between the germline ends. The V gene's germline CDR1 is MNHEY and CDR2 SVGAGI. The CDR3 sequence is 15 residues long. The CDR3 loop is CASSYSLTSNYGYTF. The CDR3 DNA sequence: TGTGCCAGCAGTTACTCCCTGACAAGCAACTATGGCTACACCTTC.

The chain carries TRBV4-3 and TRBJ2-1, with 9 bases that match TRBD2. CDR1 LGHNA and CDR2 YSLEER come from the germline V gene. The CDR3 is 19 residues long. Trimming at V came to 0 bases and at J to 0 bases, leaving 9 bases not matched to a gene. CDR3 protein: CASSQEETSGAHSYNEQFF. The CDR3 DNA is TGCGCCAGCAGCCAAGAGGAGACTAGCGGCGCCCACTCCTACAATGAGCAGTTCTTC.

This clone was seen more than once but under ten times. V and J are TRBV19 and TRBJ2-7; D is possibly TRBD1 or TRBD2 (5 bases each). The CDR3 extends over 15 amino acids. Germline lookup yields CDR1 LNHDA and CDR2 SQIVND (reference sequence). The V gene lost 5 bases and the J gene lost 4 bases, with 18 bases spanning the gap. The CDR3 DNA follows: TGTGCCAGTAGTCCACGGGGCAGTGTCGGATACGAGCAGTACTTC. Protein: CASSPRGSVGYEQYF.